Presented here are 30 T cell receptor beta chains from one specimen sequenced in a study of cytomegalovirus exposure and HLA in healthy donors. The PCR had 60 Vbeta and 13 Jbeta primers. Generated by immunoSEQ multiplex PCR, the TCRdb table keeps only in-frame clones and is missing some. The sample has 87,000 or so clones, 55% to 75% seen once. Source material: PBMCs. These receptors were obtained from a man in his sixties in good health and CMV-seronegative.

The chain links TRBV6-6 to TRBJ2-7; TRBD2 aligns across 7 bases. J gave up 1 base and V 0 bases, and 0 bases lay outside the gene matches. The CDR3 runs 14 residues. Germline V gives CDR1 MNHNY, CDR2 SVGAGI (reference sequence). The DNA of the CDR3 is TGTGCCAGCAGTTACTCGGGGGGGTCCTACGAGCAGTACTTC. Its translation is CASSYSGGSYEQYF.

This clone was seen a few times. V gene TRBV5-1 combines with J gene TRBJ2-3; the match to TRBD2 covers 12 bases. Germline values: CDR1 SGHRS, CDR2 YFSETQ. The junction had 7 bases not matched to a gene; V was cut back by 4 bases and J by 4 bases. CDR3 length: 16 amino acids. The CDR3 DNA sequence: TGCGCCAGCAGCATCCTACTAGCGGGGGGTGCAGATACGCAGTATTTT. It encodes CASSILLAGGADTQYF.

At least ten counts were recorded for this clone. Other DNA sequences in the same sample also yield this CDR3. V gene TRBV29-1 combines with J gene TRBJ1-1, with D possibly matching TRBD1 (5 bases). V was cut by 4 bases and J by 0 bases, with 15 bases left in between. Germline V gene data show CDR1 as SQVTM and CDR2 as ANQGSEA. The CDR3 has 15 residues. In DNA form, the CDR3 reads TGCAGCGTTGCACCAGGGTGGGGAATGAACACTGAAGCTTTCTTT. This gives the protein CSVAPGWGMNTEAFF.

The chain is built from TRBV21-1 and TRBJ1-2; the table's D call, TRBD1, was not checked against the DNA. TRBV21-1 is tagged as a pseudogene. CDR3 length: 16 amino acids. The DNA for the CDR3 is TGTGCCAGCAGCAAATTCTCGGGACAGGGGGTAGGTGGCTACACCTTC. This codes for CASSKFSGQGVGGYTF.

The genes are TRBV29-1 and TRBJ1-2; D is possibly TRBD1 (5 bases). Germline lookup yields CDR1 SQVTM and CDR2 ANQGSEA. CDR3 length: 14 residues. V was clipped by 0 bases and J by 8 bases, with 16 bases between them. The DNA for the CDR3 is TGCAGCGTTGAAGAGGGGAATAAGGGGTACGGCTACACCTTC. This encodes CSVEEGNKGYGYTF.

In DNA form, the CDR3 reads TGTGCCAGCAGCTCGGGTTGGCCCATTAGCGGTACAGATACGCAGTATTTT. This encodes CASSSGWPISGTDTQYF. The chain combines TRBV5-8 with TRBJ2-3; D possibly corresponds to TRBD2 (6 bases). The CDR3 covers 17 residues. Germline loops: CDR1 SGHTS, CDR2 YDEGEE. The V and J ends lost 3 bases and 3 bases respectively, with 20 bases between them.

J is TRBJ2-4 and V is TRBV7-9; D call uncertain. Trimming shortened V by 3 bases and J by 3 bases, and 9 bases separated the two germline ends. CDR3 length equals 14 residues. Germline CDR1 and CDR2: SEHNR and FQNEAQ (reference sequence). The CDR3 DNA follows: TGTGCCAGCAGCTTTACGGCGGTCAAAAACATTCAGTACTTC. Encoded protein: CASSFTAVKNIQYF.

This clone was seen more than once but under ten times. The chain couples TRBV5-1 to TRBJ1-1; 8 bases match TRBD1. The J segment lost 4 bases and the V segment lost 2 bases, leaving 1 base of the junction unmatched. The CDR3 covers 13 residues. Looked up from germline, CDR1 is SGHRS and CDR2 is YFSETQ. DNA of the CDR3: TGCGCCAGCAGCTTTACAGGGGGCACTGAAGCTTTCTTT. Translation gives CASSFTGGTEAFF.

This chain connects TRBV2 to TRBJ2-7; D not resolved. There are 16 residues in the CDR3. The V and J ends lost 4 bases and 0 bases respectively, with 16 bases between them. Germline V lookup: CDR1 SNHLY, CDR2 FYNNEI. As DNA, the CDR3 is TGTGCCAGCAGTGCCCCCAGAGGCGCCTACTCCTACGAGCAGTACTTC. Its translation: CASSAPRGAYSYEQYF.

This chain uses TRBV18 with TRBJ2-3; 8 bases map to TRBD1. The CDR3 totals 17 residues. Germline V CDR1 and CDR2: KGHSH, LQKENI. V was pared by 3 bases and J by 3 bases, with 11 bases of the junction left unmatched. The CDR3 nucleotides are TGTGCCAGCTCACCCACATTCGGACAGGGAAGTACAGATACGCAGTATTTT. Residues: CASSPTFGQGSTDTQYF.

The chain employs TRBV6-4 and TRBJ2-2; the match to TRBD1 covers 7 bases. CDR1 is MRHNA and CDR2 is SNTAGT in the germline V gene. J lost 4 bases, V lost 1 base, and 21 bases had no gene match. There are 21 residues in the CDR3. CDR3 sequence (DNA): TGTGCCAGCAGTGACTACAGACTCCGGGACAGAAGAAATATCCCCACCGGGGAGCTGTTTTTT. Amino acid sequence: CASSDYRLRDRRNIPTGELFF.

The chain carries TRBV6-5 and TRBJ1-3; no firm D call. In germline, CDR1 is MNHEY, CDR2 SVGAGI. Trimming took 0 bases from V and 0 from J, leaving 6 bases between them. This CDR3 comprises 15 residues. Written as DNA, the CDR3 is TGTGCCAGCAGTTACTCGAGATTCTCTGGAAACACCATATATTTT. Translating it yields CASSYSRFSGNTIYF.

The CDR3 here is CASSPGTGGYYEQYF. The DNA of the CDR3 is TGTGCCAGCTCACCAGGGACAGGGGGTTATTACGAGCAGTACTTC. The rearrangement uses TRBV18 and TRBJ2-7; 11 bases are a match to TRBD1. CDR1 and CDR2 from the germline V gene are KGHSH and LQKENI. The CDR3 is 15 residues long. V shed 2 bases and J 4 bases; nucleotides not matched to a gene: 4.

CDR3 bases: TGCGCCAGCAGCCAACCGCGACAGGGGGGAACTAATGAAAAACTGTTTTTT. It specifies CASSQPRQGGTNEKLFF. V usage is TRBV4-1 and J usage is TRBJ1-4; 9 positions agree with TRBD1. Unmatched junction bases numbered 5, after V lost 2 bases and J lost 1 base. The CDR3 sequence is 17 residues long. Looked up from germline, CDR1 is MGHRA and CDR2 is YSYEKL.

The V and J genes are TRBV7-9 and TRBJ2-5; 12 nucleotides align to TRBD1. Germline V gives CDR1 SEHNR, CDR2 FQNEAQ (reference sequence). The junction had 9 bases not matched to a gene; V was cut back by 5 bases and J by 5 bases. The CDR3 covers 16 residues. In nucleotides, the CDR3 is TGTGCCAGCAGCCAAGGGGACAGGGGGCGCCGGGAGACCCAGTACTTC. Its protein is CASSQGDRGRRETQYF.

The DNA for the CDR3 is TGCGCCAGCAGCCGCCTAGGCAGGGGGTTTTCCGAGCAGTACTTC. It encodes CASSRLGRGFSEQYF. The V call is TRBV5-1, the J call TRBJ2-7; 7 bases match TRBD1. Germline assignment: CDR1 SGHRS and CDR2 YFSETQ. Trimming cost V 4 bases and J 6 bases; bases outside gene matches: 13. CDR3 size: 15 residues.

This chain links TRBV7-9 with TRBJ1-4; D is undetermined. Trimming cost V 4 bases and J 4 bases, with 7 bases left between them. CDR3 length: 13 residues. CDR1 is SEHNR, CDR2 FQNEAQ, per germline (reference sequence). The CDR3 DNA reads as TGTGCCAGCAGCTCGGGGAGTAATGAAAAACTGTTTTTT. The encoded protein is CASSSGSNEKLFF.

The rearrangement joins TRBV6-5 to TRBJ2-2; weak D call: TRBD2 (6 bases). The germline CDR1 and CDR2 sequences are MNHEY and SVGAGI. V was trimmed by 2 bases and J by 6 bases, leaving 10 bases between them. The CDR3 spans 14 residues. The chain's CDR3 is CASSYEGLPGELFF. The CDR3 DNA reads TGTGCCAGCAGTTACGAGGGACTGCCCGGGGAGCTGTTTTTT.

This chain connects TRBV19 to TRBJ1-1, with 8 bases that match TRBD1. J lost 4 bases, V lost 6 bases, and 4 bases had no gene match. This CDR3 contains 13 residues. CDR1 LNHDA and CDR2 SQIVND come from the germline V gene (reference sequence). CDR3 residues: CASSVQGATEAFF. In nucleotides, the CDR3 is TGTGCCAGTAGCGTCCAGGGGGCCACTGAAGCTTTCTTT.

The V and J genes are TRBV5-1 and TRBJ2-1; D uncertain. The CDR3 covers 13 residues. The V gene lost 3 bases and the J gene lost 8 bases, with 12 bases spanning the gap. Germline V CDR1 and CDR2: SGHRS, YFSETQ. CDR3 in amino acids: CASSSDSLYEQFF. CDR3 nucleotides: TGCGCCAGCAGCTCAGATAGCCTCTATGAGCAGTTCTTC.

The rearrangement uses TRBV6-6 and TRBJ1-1; D remains ambiguous. V was pared by 6 bases and J by 4 bases, with 9 bases between. From germline, CDR1 is MNHNY and CDR2 SVGAGI (reference sequence). There are 12 residues in the CDR3. CDR3 amino acids: CASRRWSTEAFF. Here the CDR3 DNA reads TGTGCCAGCAGAAGGTGGAGCACTGAAGCTTTCTTT.

The gene calls are TRBV15 and TRBJ2-1; tentatively, D is TRBD2 (6 bases). The CDR3 is made up of 15 amino acids. V dropped 3 bases and J dropped 4 bases, with 13 bases sitting between them. Germline CDR1 reads LNHNV; CDR2 reads YYDKDF (reference sequence). The CDR3 nucleotides are TGTGCCACCAGCAGCGGGGGACCAACTTACAATGAGCAGTTCTTC. Translated: CATSSGGPTYNEQFF.

The chain recombines TRBV6-5 with TRBJ2-7; 7 bases match TRBD1. Germline assignment: CDR1 MNHEY and CDR2 SVGAGI. The trim removed 6 bases at V and 3 bases at J, leaving 8 bases unmatched. There are 14 residues in the CDR3. The CDR3 protein is CASRVSTGNYEQYF. For the CDR3, the DNA is TGTGCCAGCAGGGTATCGACAGGGAACTACGAGCAGTACTTC.

This clone was counted only a few times. The chain uses TRBV9 and TRBJ1-6; 7 nucleotides agree with TRBD1. J gave up 3 bases and V 0 bases, and 3 bases lay outside the gene matches. Germline V lookup: CDR1 SGDLS, CDR2 YYNGEE. CDR3 length: 16 residues. CDR3: CASSVGPGGYNSPLHF. The CDR3 DNA sequence: TGTGCCAGCAGCGTAGGTCCAGGGGGCTATAATTCACCCCTCCACTTT.

This clone has only one observation. V is TRBV23-1 and J is TRBJ1-1, with TRBD1 matching over 7 bases. TRBV23-1 is flagged as an ORF with uncertain function. After removal of 5 bases from V and 4 bases from J, the junction contained 4 bases not matched to a gene. This CDR3 region has 13 residues. The chain's CDR3 is CASSWRGRTEAFF. CDR3 in DNA: TGCGCCAGCAGTTGGAGGGGGCGCACTGAAGCTTTCTTT.

This clone turned up a few times. This rearrangement joins TRBV7-9 to TRBJ2-5; a weak D match, TRBD2 (7 bases). The V end was cut by 5 bases, the J end by 5 bases, with 27 bases between. CDR1 SEHNR and CDR2 FQNEAQ come from the germline V gene (reference sequence). CDR3 length: 18 residues. Here the CDR3 reads CASSPPFRLAQRGETQYF. In nucleotides, the CDR3 is TGTGCCAGCAGCCCACCTTTCAGACTAGCCCAGAGGGGGGAGACCCAGTACTTC.

The gene calls are TRBV4-2 and TRBJ2-3, with 7 positions matching TRBD2. The CDR3 spans 15 residues. CDR1 is LGHNA and CDR2 is YNFKEQ in the germline V gene. The V gene end was trimmed by 1 base and the J gene end by 4 bases; junction bases not matched to a gene: 5. CDR3 region: CASSQAAGVSDTQYF. CDR3 nucleotide sequence: TGTGCCAGCAGCCAAGCGGCGGGGGTTTCAGATACGCAGTATTTT.

The chain is built from TRBV19 and TRBJ1-2; 9 nucleotides agree with TRBD1. The germline gives CDR1 LNHDA, CDR2 SQIVND (reference sequence). The CDR3 is made up of 11 amino acids. Trimming at V came to 5 bases and at J to 8 bases, leaving 0 bases not matched to a gene. CDR3 nucleotide sequence: TGTGCCAGTAGTGACAGGGGGGGCTACACCTTC. It yields the protein CASSDRGGYTF.

The chain has TRBV7-2 and TRBJ1-5, with a tentative D call TRBD1 (5 bases). Trimming pared 6 bases from V and 5 bases from J, leaving 20 bases between. Looked up from germline, CDR1 is SGHTA and CDR2 is FQGNSA. The CDR3 contains 16 residues. The CDR3 spells CASSSWTRREDQPQHF. CDR3 DNA sequence: TGTGCCAGCAGTTCTTGGACAAGGCGGGAGGATCAGCCCCAGCATTTT.

The chain is built from TRBV14 and TRBJ1-1, with TRBD1 as a possible D gene (6 bases). Trimming took off 5 bases at V and 2 bases at J, with 9 bases between the two ends. The CDR3 is 13 residues long. From germline, CDR1 is SGHDN and CDR2 FVKESK. CDR3 bases: TGTGCCAGCAGCAAGGACAGAAACACTGAAGCTTTCTTT. Protein sequence: CASSKDRNTEAFF.